Reported below is one T cell receptor beta chain. Its recognized antigen is unknown. Qualities for individual bases were not recorded, and no much larger clone is one base off. These data are taken from a study of regulatory T cells in long-lasting Graves disease (dated by TCRdb to the early 2020s). With regard to the full study: Patients with newly diagnosed Graves' disease had been on antithyroid drugs for under 3 months. The study took place in China and was registered as a clinical trial. Patients with persistent Graves' disease were compared with patients with newly diagnosed Graves' disease using TCR sequencing and RNA sequencing of peripheral blood. TCR sequencing covered roughly 13 persistent and some 20 newly diagnosed Graves' disease patients, some 33 samples in total.

The germline V and J ends show losses of 0 bases and 0 bases respectively, and no gene match explains 14 bases of the junction. CDR1 and CDR2, looked up from the germline V gene (reference sequence), are GTSNPN and SVGIG. The CDR3 runs 18 amino acids, cysteine and valine included. Only CDR3 DNA remains: 54 bases, in frame from the first base. Explained via the paper, the time point label denotes: newly diagnosed GD, antithyroid drugs for less than 3 months. For both TCR sequencing and RNA sequencing, RNA was extracted from PBMCs using TRIzol. The diagnosis of Graves' disease was made according to American Thyroid Association guidelines. Patients were recruited from an endocrinology department in Xi'an, China. Each patient gave approximately 9.7 milliliters of peripheral blood, collected in an EDTA anticoagulant tube. Ficoll Paque Plus density gradient separation was used to isolate PBMCs, and no further T cell sorting was performed. An Agilent 2100 Bioanalyzer and agarose gel were used to assess RNA quality, and a NanoDrop 2000 was used to measure RNA concentration.

Here is what the overall study found, with its caveats: Only the TCR beta chain was sequenced and analyzed. Patients with persistent disease shared more public clonotypes (over 2,500) than newly diagnosed patients did (approximately 1,000). Compared with newly diagnosed patients, persistent Graves' disease patients had lower TCR Shannon entropy and fewer highly expanded clones, which suggests clonal expansion. The small sample size was acknowledged by the authors as a limitation that may reduce accuracy. Peripheral blood alone was examined, since thyroid tissue, which constituted the primary lesion, could not be accessed. Persistent disease showed preferential use of TRBV28, TRBJ1-2 and TRBJ2-5, whereas newly diagnosed disease favored TRBV20-1 and TRBJ2-1.

Libraries were prepared through multiplex PCR. Sequencer: Illumina HiSeq 4000. iRepertoire HTBI primers and Arm-PCR amplification of CDR3 regions were used to construct TCR beta libraries. Before sequencing, the PCR products underwent gel purification. Per the source publication's procedure: Gene usage analysis of CDR3 amino acid clonotypes relied on the 55 to 80 TRBV and fewer than 15 TRBJ segments identified across samples. COPE and FqMerger were used to merge the filtered high-quality paired reads into contigs. BLAST was used to align contigs to the IMGT TRBV, TRBD and TRBJ reference genes, and CDR3 was defined following IMGT. Any clonotype with a frequency above 0.1% was classified as a highly expanded clone. Shannon entropy was used to measure repertoire diversity, and the Gini coefficient was used to measure V-J evenness. Clonotypes shared by more than one individual were considered public. Using fastp at Q25 and MiXCR, TCRdb reprocessed the public reads and kept productive beta chains. CDR3 protein sequences are deduplicated, and each keeps its most common genes and DNA. What appears here as the V and J calls and clone size reflects TCRdb's work, not the paper's. Within this sample are approximately 360,000 distinct CDR3 sequences, with about 10% of them counted one time only. Of the sample, approximately 20% is held by the ten largest clones.

This sample was also put to use in a study of T cells in Graves' hyperthyroidism and ophthalmopathy. As noted in the second study: Stable Graves' hyperthyroidism was defined as the absence of progression to ophthalmopathy over 18 months of follow-up. Hyperthyroidism patients were newly diagnosed, had a disease duration of under 2 months, and were aged 18 to 65 years. The study excluded patients with uncontrolled infections, other autoimmune diseases, pregnancy or lactation. Diagnoses were established on the basis of clinical symptoms, serum thyroxine and TRAb, thyroid ultrasound, and orbital computed tomography. The first round of RT-PCR for the TCR CDR3 was performed with the HTBI primer set and the Qiagen OneStep RT-PCR kit. Most expanded thyroid clonotypes (frequency above 0.001) were also detected in blood, a finding suggesting that blood repertoires may reflect thyroid immune responses. In cross-validation, a model built on a 13 V-J signature told ophthalmopathy apart from stable hyperthyroidism with approximately 90% sensitivity and approximately 81% specificity, and in testing the same model reached 80%/75%. In validation, the model predicted progression to ophthalmopathy a median of approximately 6.3 months before onset, with over 55% sensitivity and around 76% specificity. A discovery cohort of roughly 96 patients, 43 with Graves' ophthalmopathy and 55 to 65 with stable Graves' hyperthyroidism, was used to find distinguishing TCR V-J signatures. An independent validation cohort of around 20 hyperthyroidism patients and 15 or so patients who later progressed to ophthalmopathy tested prospective prediction of ophthalmopathy. The 100 or so discovery patients were divided at random into training and test sets in a 7:3 ratio. Thyroid tissue and blood T-cell repertoires from roughly six Graves' hyperthyroidism patients were also compared in the study. After sampling, hyperthyroidism patients received methimazole starting at 30 mg daily, and ophthalmopathy patients received high-dose intravenous methylprednisolone. Libraries were constructed in a second round of multiplex PCR, after which size selection and purification were performed. The libraries were sequenced on an Illumina HiSeq2000 using paired-end 100 bp reads. SOAPnuke was used to process the raw data, removing reads that contained adapters or uncalled bases, had a mean Phred below 15, or lacked an exact match to the constant primer or identifier. High-quality paired reads were merged using COPE v1.2.5, and each unique nucleotide sequence was defined as a clonotype. MiTCR v1.1 was used to align clonotypes to the IMGT TRBV, TRBD and TRBJ reference segments. The analysis was restricted to V-J combinations with a frequency above 0.0001, which together covered just over 99% of the repertoires. A TCS score was defined as the ratio of F50 (clonal expansion) to E x V (chaos), with BLOSUM62-based TCRdist applied between CDR3 peptides within each V-J. Welch's t-statistics and random forest reduced 500 to 550 V-J features to 13, which were used in a naive Bayes classifier (R e1071). No statistical method was used to set the sample size in advance, and investigators knew the group allocation. According to the paper, TCR Vbeta CDR3 sequencing was carried out on some 140 peripheral blood samples, which came from 40 to 45 ophthalmopathy, 70 to 80 hyperthyroidism and roughly 17 progressor patients.

The sequence joins TRBV30 to TRBJ2-7; 7 middle bases align to TRBD2. This TCR came from a woman between 18 and 29 years old with Graves disease. Donor details come from another sample of the same person, matched by shared clones. The sample consisted of peripheral blood mononuclear cells (PBMCs), taken at new diagnosis, from a patient treated with antithyroid drugs. The DNA reads TGTGCCTGGAGTGTGACTAGGGAGGGGCTATATACCTCCTACGAGCAGTACGTC. The resulting protein is CAWSVTREGLYTSYEQYV.